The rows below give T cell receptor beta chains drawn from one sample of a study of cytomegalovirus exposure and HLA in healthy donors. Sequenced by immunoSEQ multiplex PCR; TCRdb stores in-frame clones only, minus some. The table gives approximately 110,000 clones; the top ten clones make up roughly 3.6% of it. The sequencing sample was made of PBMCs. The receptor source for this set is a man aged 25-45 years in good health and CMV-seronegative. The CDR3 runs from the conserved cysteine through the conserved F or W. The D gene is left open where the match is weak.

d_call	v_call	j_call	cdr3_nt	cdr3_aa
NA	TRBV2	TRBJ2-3	TGTGCCAGCACCCTGGCAGGGCTAGATACGCAGTATTTT	CASTLAGLDTQYF
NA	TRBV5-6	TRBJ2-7	TGTGCCAGCAGCTTTAATCTCTACGAGCAGTACTTC	CASSFNLYEQYF
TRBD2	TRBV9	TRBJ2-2	TGTGCCAGCAGCGTAGTGGACCGGGGGGACGGGGAGCTGTTTTTT	CASSVVDRGDGELFF
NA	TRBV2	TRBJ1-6	TGTGCCAGCAGTGAACAGCGTAATTCACCCCTCCACTTT	CASSEQRNSPLHF
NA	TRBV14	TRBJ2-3	TGTGCCAGCAGCCAAGAGGGTCAGGGCCCCACCACAGATACGCAGTATTTT	CASSQEGQGPTTDTQYF
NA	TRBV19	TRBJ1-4	TGTGCCAGTAGTCAACTAACGGCAAACGAAAAACTGTTTTTT	CASSQLTANEKLFF
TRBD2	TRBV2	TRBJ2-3	TGTGCCAGCTGCCAAACGGGAGGTACGCAGTATTTT	CASCQTGGTQYF
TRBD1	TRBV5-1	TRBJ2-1	TGCGCCAGCAGCTTGGGCCGGACAGGGACAAGCTCCTACAATGAGCAGTTCTTC	CASSLGRTGTSSYNEQFF
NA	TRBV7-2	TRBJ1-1	TGTGCCAGCAGCTTTGGCGGGAACACTGAAGCTTTCTTT	CASSFGGNTEAFF
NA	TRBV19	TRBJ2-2	TGTGCCAGTAGTATAGCGGCCAGGGGGAACACCGGGGAGCTGTTTTTT	CASSIAARGNTGELFF
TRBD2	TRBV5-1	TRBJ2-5	TGCGCCAGCAGCTTGCTAGCGGGGGGGGAGACCCAGTACTTC	CASSLLAGGETQYF
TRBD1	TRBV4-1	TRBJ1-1	TGCGCCAGCAGCCATACAGGGGGCCGCACTGAAGCTTTCTTT	CASSHTGGRTEAFF
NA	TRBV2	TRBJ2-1	TGTGCCAGCAGTGAAATAGGGGCAGGGTTCTACAATGAGCAGTTCTTC	CASSEIGAGFYNEQFF
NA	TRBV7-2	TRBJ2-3	TGTGCCAGCAGCATCAGCCTCGGGATCACAGATACGCAGTATTTT	CASSISLGITDTQYF
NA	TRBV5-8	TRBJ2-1	TGTGCCAGCAGCTCTACCGTTAATGAGCAGTTCTTC	CASSSTVNEQFF
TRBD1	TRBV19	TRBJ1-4	TGTGCCAGTAGTACGAGGACAGGGAATGAAAAACTGTTTTTT	CASSTRTGNEKLFF
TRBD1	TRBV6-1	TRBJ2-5	TGTGCCAGCGGGACAGCTCTAGGGGCCCAGGAGACCCAGTACTTC	CASGTALGAQETQYF
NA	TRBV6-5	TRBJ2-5	TGTGCCAGCAGTCGCCAGGGGCGCGAGGAGACCCAGTACTTC	CASSRQGREETQYF
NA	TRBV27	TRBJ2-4	TGTGCCAGCAGTTTAGCCGGGACACCCAAAAACATTCAGTACTTC	CASSLAGTPKNIQYF
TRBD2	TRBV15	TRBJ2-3	TGTGCCACCAGCAGAGATTGGTCTAGCGGGGGCCCTTACCGCACAGATACGCAGTATTTT	CATSRDWSSGGPYRTDTQYF
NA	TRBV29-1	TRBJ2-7	TGCAGCGTTGTTAAGGGGGGGTCCTACGAGCAGTACTTC	CSVVKGGSYEQYF
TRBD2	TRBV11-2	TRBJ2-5	TGTGCCAGCAGCTTAGGGATTTCGGGAGGGGAGACCCAGTACTTC	CASSLGISGGETQYF
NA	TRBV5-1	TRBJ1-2	TGCGCCAGCAGCTTGGTACAGGACCCTGTGGGTGGCTACACCTTC	CASSLVQDPVGGYTF
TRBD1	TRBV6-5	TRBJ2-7	TGTGCCAGCAGTTGGGGACAGGGATCCTACGAGCAGTACTTC	CASSWGQGSYEQYF
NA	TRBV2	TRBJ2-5	TGTGCCAGCAGTGAGTCCGGTGACCAAGAGACCCAGTACTTC	CASSESGDQETQYF
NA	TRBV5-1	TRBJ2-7	TGCGCCAGCAGCTTGGAGGTCGGCGGGTCCTACGAGCAGTACTTC	CASSLEVGGSYEQYF
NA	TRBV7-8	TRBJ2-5	TGTGCCAGCAGCTTGAGTAGCGGCCAAGAGACCCAGTACTTC	CASSLSSGQETQYF
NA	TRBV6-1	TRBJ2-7	TGTGCCAGCAGGGTGGAGGGGAGAGGCTACGAGCAGTACTTC	CASRVEGRGYEQYF
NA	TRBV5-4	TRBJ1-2	TGTGCCAGCAGCCTCGACAGCTTCTATGGCTACACCTTC	CASSLDSFYGYTF
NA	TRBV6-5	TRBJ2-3	TGTGCCAGCATTGCGCAGGGGTTTGGCACAGATACGCAGTATTTT	CASIAQGFGTDTQYF
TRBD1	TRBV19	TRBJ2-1	TGTGCCAGTAGCTCCGGGACAGGGGGAAAAAATGAGCAGTTCTTC	CASSSGTGGKNEQFF
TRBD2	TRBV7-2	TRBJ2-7	TGTGCCAGCAGCTGGGGGACTAGCGGGGGCTACGAGCAGTACTTC	CASSWGTSGGYEQYF
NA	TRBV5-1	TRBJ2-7	TGCGCCAGCAGCTTGGACAGGGAGTACGAGCAGTACTTC	CASSLDREYEQYF
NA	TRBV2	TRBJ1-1	TGTGCCAGCAGTGAAAGGGAGGGCAGTGAAGCTTTCTTT	CASSEREGSEAFF
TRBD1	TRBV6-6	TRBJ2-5	TGTGCCACCCCAGACGGCGGCAGGGGGCCACAAGAGACCCAGTACTTC	CATPDGGRGPQETQYF
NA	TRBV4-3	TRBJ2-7	TGCGCCAGCAGCCAGACCGTTACAGCCGAGCAGTACTTC	CASSQTVTAEQYF
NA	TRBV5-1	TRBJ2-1	TGCGCCAGCAGCTGGGGGGACGCCCAGGAGCAGTTCTTC	CASSWGDAQEQFF
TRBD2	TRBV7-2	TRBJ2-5	TGTGCCAGCAGCTTAGACGGGGGGGCAGGAGAGACCCAGTACTTC	CASSLDGGAGETQYF
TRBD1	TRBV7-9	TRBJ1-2	TGTGCCAGCAGCTCGGGGCTGGGACAGAAATCGGGTGGCTACACCTTC	CASSSGLGQKSGGYTF
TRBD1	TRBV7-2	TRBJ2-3	TGTGCCAGCAGCCTGCGAGTGGCCGGGACAGGTCGGGGAGATACGCAGTATTTT	CASSLRVAGTGRGDTQYF
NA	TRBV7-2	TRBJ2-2	TGTGCCAGCAGCGCAACGCGACAGGAGCTGTTTTTT	CASSATRQELFF
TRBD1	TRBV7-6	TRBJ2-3	TGTGCCAGCAGCATTTCCGGGACAGGGACCACAGATACGCAGTATTTT	CASSISGTGTTDTQYF
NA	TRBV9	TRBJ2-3	TGTGCCAGCAGCGTGGGGGGGGGCCGAACAGATACGCAGTATTTT	CASSVGGGRTDTQYF
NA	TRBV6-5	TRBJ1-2	TGTGCCAGCAGTTACTCTACTGCAGGGCTATACGGCTACACCTTC	CASSYSTAGLYGYTF
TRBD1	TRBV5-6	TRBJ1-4	TGTGCCAGCAGCTACGGACAGGGACGCCCCCATGATGAAAAACTGTTTTTT	CASSYGQGRPHDEKLFF
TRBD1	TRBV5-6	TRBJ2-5	TGTGCCAGCAGCTCGGGACAGGGCCAGGAGACCCAGTACTTC	CASSSGQGQETQYF
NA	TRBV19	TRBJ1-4	TGTGCCAGTCGACCTCTTATAGCGGGGGAAAAACTGTTTTTT	CASRPLIAGEKLFF
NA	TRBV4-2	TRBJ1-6	TGTGCCAGCAGCCAGGAGGGGACCGACAATTCACCCCTCCACTTT	CASSQEGTDNSPLHF
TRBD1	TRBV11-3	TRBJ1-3	TGTGCCAGCAGCTTCGGGACAGGCGGAAACACCATATATTTT	CASSFGTGGNTIYF
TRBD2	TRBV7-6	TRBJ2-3	TGTGCCAGCAGCTTATTAGCGGGGGGGGCAGATACGCAGTATTTT	CASSLLAGGADTQYF
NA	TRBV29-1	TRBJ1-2	TGCAGCGCTGGGGGGGGTCTTGGTGGCTACACCTTC	CSAGGGLGGYTF
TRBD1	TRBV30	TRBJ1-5	TGTGCCTGGAGTGTAAGAAGGACAGGGAGACATCAGCCCCAGCATTTT	CAWSVRRTGRHQPQHF
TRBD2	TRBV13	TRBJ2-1	TGTGCCAGCAGCTTAGTGACTAGCGGGGGGGCTAATGAGCAGTTCTTC	CASSLVTSGGANEQFF
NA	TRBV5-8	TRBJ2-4	TGTGCCAGCAGCTTGGCGGCTCTGGGGGGGCACATTCAGTACTTC	CASSLAALGGHIQYF
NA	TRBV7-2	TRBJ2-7	TGTGCCAGCAGCTCTACAGGGGCGGGGTACGAGCAGTACTTC	CASSSTGAGYEQYF
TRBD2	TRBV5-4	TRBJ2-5	TGTGCCAGCAGCTTGGTGCGGACTAGCGGCTATTACCAAGAGACCCAGTACTTC	CASSLVRTSGYYQETQYF
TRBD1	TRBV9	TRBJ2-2	TGTGCCAGCAGCCCCCACCAGGGGGCAAGCACCGGGGAGCTGTTTTTT	CASSPHQGASTGELFF
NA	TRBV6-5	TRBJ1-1	TGTGCCAGCAGTTACGAGGGCGGCGGCACTGAAGCTTTCTTT	CASSYEGGGTEAFF
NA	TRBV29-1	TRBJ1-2	TGCAGCGTTGACAGGGTCCTTTATGGCTACACCTTC	CSVDRVLYGYTF